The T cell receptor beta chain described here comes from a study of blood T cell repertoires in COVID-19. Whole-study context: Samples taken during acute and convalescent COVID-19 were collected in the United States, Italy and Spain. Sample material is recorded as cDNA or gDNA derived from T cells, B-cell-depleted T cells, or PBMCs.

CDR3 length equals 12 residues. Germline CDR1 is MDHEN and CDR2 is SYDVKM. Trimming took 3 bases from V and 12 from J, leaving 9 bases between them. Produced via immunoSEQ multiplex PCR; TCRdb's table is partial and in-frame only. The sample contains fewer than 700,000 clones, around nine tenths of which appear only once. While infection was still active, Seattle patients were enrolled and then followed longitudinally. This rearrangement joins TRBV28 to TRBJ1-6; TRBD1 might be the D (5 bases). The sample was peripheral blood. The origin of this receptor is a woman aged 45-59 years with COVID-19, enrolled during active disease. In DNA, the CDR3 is TGTGCCAGCAGTTTTCGGGGGGAACCCCTCCACTTT. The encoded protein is CASSFRGEPLHF.